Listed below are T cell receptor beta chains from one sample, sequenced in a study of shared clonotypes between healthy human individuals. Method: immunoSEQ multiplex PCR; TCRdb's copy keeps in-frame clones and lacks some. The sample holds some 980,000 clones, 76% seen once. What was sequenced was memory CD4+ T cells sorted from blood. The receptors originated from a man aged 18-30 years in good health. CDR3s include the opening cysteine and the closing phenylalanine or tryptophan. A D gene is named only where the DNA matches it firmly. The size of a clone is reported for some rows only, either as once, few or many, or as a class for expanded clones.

cdr3_aa: CASSPGTVRYEQYF
clone_size: NA
j_call: TRBJ2-7
d_call: TRBD1
v_call: TRBV6-5

cdr3_aa: CASSSGTGFRNEQFF
clone_size: NA
j_call: TRBJ2-1
d_call: TRBD1
v_call: TRBV5-1

cdr3_aa: CASSEGGATNYGYTF
clone_size: NA
j_call: TRBJ1-2
d_call: NA
v_call: TRBV6-1

cdr3_aa: CASSPQTSGGAGAQYF
clone_size: NA
j_call: TRBJ2-3
d_call: TRBD2
v_call: TRBV7-9

cdr3_aa: CASSFRDSYTGELFF
clone_size: few
j_call: TRBJ2-2
d_call: TRBD1
v_call: TRBV11-2

cdr3_aa: CASSLGLNYGYTF
clone_size: once
j_call: TRBJ1-2
d_call: NA
v_call: TRBV11-2

cdr3_aa: CASSQDSGRASSYEQYF
clone_size: NA
j_call: TRBJ2-7
d_call: NA
v_call: TRBV4-1

cdr3_aa: CASSSGQDEKLFF
clone_size: NA
j_call: TRBJ1-4
d_call: TRBD1
v_call: TRBV5-1

cdr3_aa: CASSIQGIINYGYTF
clone_size: NA
j_call: TRBJ1-2
d_call: NA
v_call: TRBV6-1

cdr3_aa: CASSLVGSGDQPQHF
clone_size: NA
j_call: TRBJ1-5
d_call: NA
v_call: TRBV5-1

cdr3_aa: CASKPGQGREKLFF
clone_size: NA
j_call: TRBJ1-4
d_call: TRBD1
v_call: TRBV6-6

cdr3_aa: CASSPHGTGPYEQYF
clone_size: NA
j_call: TRBJ2-7
d_call: NA
v_call: TRBV7-2

cdr3_aa: CASSLLNSPLHF
clone_size: NA
j_call: TRBJ1-6
d_call: NA
v_call: TRBV27

cdr3_aa: CSVDFGPGYGYTF
clone_size: NA
j_call: TRBJ1-2
d_call: NA
v_call: TRBV29-1

cdr3_aa: CASSPTRQYRLEQYF
clone_size: many
j_call: TRBJ2-7
d_call: NA
v_call: TRBV28

cdr3_aa: CASSIDPPGIAYNSPLHF
clone_size: NA
j_call: TRBJ1-6
d_call: NA
v_call: TRBV19

cdr3_aa: CASSFTGKGADTQYF
clone_size: NA
j_call: TRBJ2-3
d_call: NA
v_call: TRBV5-5

cdr3_aa: CSVPDSYGYTF
clone_size: NA
j_call: TRBJ1-2
d_call: NA
v_call: TRBV29-1

cdr3_aa: CATSGTSGSGELFF
clone_size: NA
j_call: TRBJ2-2
d_call: TRBD2
v_call: TRBV6-5